Listed here are 8 T cell receptor beta chains from one sample, sequenced in a study of radiotherapy plus CTLA-4 blockade in lung cancer. Clones were read by immunoSEQ multiplex PCR, and TCRdb kept only the in-frame ones, dropping some. In the table there are 89,000 or so clones, roughly 80% of which are singletons. Sequenced here: peripheral blood, sampled from a patient treated with radiotherapy plus ipilimumab. These receptors came from a human donor with non-small cell lung cancer who had a partial response to radiotherapy plus ipilimumab.

The V gene is TRBV9, the J gene TRBJ2-7; weak D call: TRBD1 (6 bases). Germline CDR1 and CDR2: SGDLS and YYNGEE. CDR3 length: 14 residues. Between the trimmed V and J ends, which lost 0 bases and 2 bases, there was a span of 9 bases. CDR3 sequence reads: CASSVGGGTYEQYF. The CDR3 coding sequence is TGTGCCAGCAGCGTAGGAGGGGGAACCTACGAGCAGTACTTC.

As to this clone: The sample carries other DNA sequences with the same CDR3. The rearrangement links TRBV9 to TRBJ2-7; D is unclear. CDR1 is SGDLS and CDR2 is YYNGEE in the germline V gene. This CDR3 region has 14 residues. Trimming removed 0 bases at V and 1 base at J, with 8 bases between. CDR3 region: CASSVGSESYEQYF. CDR3 nucleotides: TGTGCCAGCAGCGTAGGGAGCGAATCCTACGAGCAGTACTTC.

CDR3 DNA sequence: TGCGCCAGCAGCATGGGACAGGGGAATGAAAAACTGTTTTTT. It codes for CASSMGQGNEKLFF. The rearrangement links TRBV5-1 to TRBJ1-4; 10 nucleotides line up with TRBD1. With V trimmed by 4 bases and J by 5 bases, 2 bases remained unmatched. The CDR3 spans 14 residues. From germline, CDR1 is SGHRS and CDR2 YFSETQ.

V usage is TRBV19 and J usage is TRBJ1-4, with unresolved D. Germline V gene sequence: CDR1 LNHDA, CDR2 SQIVND (reference sequence). CDR3 length: 15 residues. The V end was cut by 0 bases, the J end by 0 bases, with 5 bases between. CDR3 sequence reads: CASSIDLATNEKLFF. Written as DNA, the CDR3 is TGTGCCAGTAGTATAGATCTAGCAACTAATGAAAAACTGTTTTTT.

The CDR3 DNA reads as TGTGCCAGCAGGCCTTCGGGACAGGGATCCGAGCAGTACTTC. Protein: CASRPSGQGSEQYF. V gene TRBV7-9 combines with J gene TRBJ2-7, with 9 nucleotides matching TRBD1. The junction had 9 bases not matched to a gene; V was cut back by 6 bases and J by 6 bases. The CDR3 is 14 amino acids. Per germline, CDR1 SEHNR and CDR2 FQNEAQ (reference sequence).

The chain joins TRBV21-1 to TRBJ2-7; the table assigns TRBD1, which was not confirmed against the DNA. TRBV21-1 is described as a pseudogene. The CDR3 covers 13 residues. CDR3 sequence reads: CASSKTGGGEQYF. The CDR3 nucleotides read TGTGCCAGCAGCAAAACAGGGGGGGGTGAGCAGTACTTC.

This rearrangement joins TRBV5-6 to TRBJ2-7; TRBD1 matches at 9 bases. The CDR3 has 14 residues. J was trimmed by 6 bases and V by 4 bases; bases with no gene match: 8. Germline V CDR1 and CDR2: SGHDT, YYEEEE. The CDR3 DNA reads as TGTGCCAGCAGCCCGGACAGGGGTTATGGCGAGCAGTACTTC. Translation gives CASSPDRGYGEQYF. The whole variable domain, remainder taken from reference TRBV5-6 and TRBJ2-7, is DAGVTQSPTHLIKTRGQQVTLRCSPKSGHDTVSWYQQALGQGPQFIFQYYEEEERQRGNFPDRFSGHQFPNYSSELNVNALLLGDSALYLCASSPDRGYGEQYFGPGTRLTVT.

The chain joins TRBV6-6 to TRBJ1-6, with D perhaps matching TRBD1 (5 bases). CDR3 length: 12 amino acids. Germline V gives CDR1 MNHNY, CDR2 SVGAGI (reference sequence). V was shortened by 6 bases and J by 13 bases, with 13 bases between the two germline ends. The chain's CDR3 is CASRLQDLPLHF. CDR3 bases: TGTGCCAGCAGGCTACAGGATTTGCCCCTCCACTTT.